This paragraph reports one T cell receptor (beta chain). This CDR3 is 17 amino acids long. Germline CDR1 and CDR2: LNHDA and SQIVND (reference sequence). The germline V and J ends were trimmed by 5 bases and 9 bases, with 28 bases remaining between them. This sample was taken from a study of T cells in Graves' hyperthyroidism and ophthalmopathy. It was uncontrolled infection, other autoimmune disease, pregnancy or lactation that excluded patients. Clinical symptoms, serum thyroxine, TRAb, thyroid ultrasound and orbital computed tomography informed diagnoses. Researchers took RNA transcripts and amplified the TCR beta CDR3 regions from them. RT-PCR in the first round (using the HTBI primer set) targeted the TCR CDR3. TCRdb re-derived calls from the multiplex PCR reads in MiXCR, one entry per CDR3 protein. The data show 450,000 to 700,000 distinct CDR3 sequences, under 60% seen once.

Sequenced sample: peripheral blood or thyroid tissue (not recorded which). The chain employs TRBV19 and TRBJ1-2; D is ambiguous. The origin of this receptor is an adult woman with Graves' disease, either hyperthyroidism or ophthalmopathy (not recorded which). The CDR3 DNA is TGTGCCAGTAGTCCGTGGAGGCCTGGAGCAGGCCGCTGGCGCTACACCTTC. Its translation: CASSPWRPGAGRWRYTF.